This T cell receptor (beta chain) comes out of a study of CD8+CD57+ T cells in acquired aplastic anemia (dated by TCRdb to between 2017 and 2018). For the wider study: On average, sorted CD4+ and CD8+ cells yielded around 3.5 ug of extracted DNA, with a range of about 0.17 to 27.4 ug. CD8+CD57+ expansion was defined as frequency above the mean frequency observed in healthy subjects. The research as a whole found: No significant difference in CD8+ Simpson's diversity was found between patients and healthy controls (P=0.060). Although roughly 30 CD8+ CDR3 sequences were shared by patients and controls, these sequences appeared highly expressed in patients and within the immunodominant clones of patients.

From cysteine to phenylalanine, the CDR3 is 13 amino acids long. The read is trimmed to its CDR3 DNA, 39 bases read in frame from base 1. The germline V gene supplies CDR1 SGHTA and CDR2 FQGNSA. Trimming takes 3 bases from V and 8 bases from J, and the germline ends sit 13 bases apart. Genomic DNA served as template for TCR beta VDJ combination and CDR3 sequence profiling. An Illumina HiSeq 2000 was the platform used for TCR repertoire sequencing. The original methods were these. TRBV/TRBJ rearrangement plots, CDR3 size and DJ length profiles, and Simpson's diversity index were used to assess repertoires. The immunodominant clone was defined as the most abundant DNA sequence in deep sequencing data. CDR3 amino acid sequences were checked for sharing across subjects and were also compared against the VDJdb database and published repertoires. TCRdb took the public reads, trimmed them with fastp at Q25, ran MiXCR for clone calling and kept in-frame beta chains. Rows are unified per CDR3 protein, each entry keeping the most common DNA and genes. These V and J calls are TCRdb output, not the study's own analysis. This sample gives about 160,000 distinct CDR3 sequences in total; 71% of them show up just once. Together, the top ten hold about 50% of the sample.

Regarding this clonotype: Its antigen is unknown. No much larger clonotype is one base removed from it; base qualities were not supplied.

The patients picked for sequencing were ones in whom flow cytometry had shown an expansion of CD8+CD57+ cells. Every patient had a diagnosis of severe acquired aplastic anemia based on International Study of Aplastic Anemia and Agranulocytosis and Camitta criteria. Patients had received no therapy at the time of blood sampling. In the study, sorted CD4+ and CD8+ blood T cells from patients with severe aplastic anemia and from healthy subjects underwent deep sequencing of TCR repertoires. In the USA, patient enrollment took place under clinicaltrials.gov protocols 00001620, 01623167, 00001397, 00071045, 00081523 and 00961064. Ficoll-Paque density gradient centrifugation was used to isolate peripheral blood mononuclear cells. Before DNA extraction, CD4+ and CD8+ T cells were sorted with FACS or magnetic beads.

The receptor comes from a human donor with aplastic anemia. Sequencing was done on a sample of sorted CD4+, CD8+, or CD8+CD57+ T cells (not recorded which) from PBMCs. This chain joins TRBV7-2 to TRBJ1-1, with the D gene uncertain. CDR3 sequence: CASSFQQRSEAFF. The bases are TGTGCCAGCAGCTTCCAACAGCGCAGCGAAGCTTTCTTT.